This T cell receptor beta chain was retrieved from a study of human T cells and chemical hapten exposure. Study-level background: Patch tests containing 0.01% DPC, applied to the upper back, were read at 6 days.

The sample's time point: patch test 2, 6 weeks after DPC sensitization. Stated treatment: therapeutic diphenylcyclopropenone sensitization with weekly scalp DPC. The donor pool consisted of alopecia patients aged 18 to 70 years, considered suitable for DPC. MiXCR, run by TCRdb on the RACE reads, gives a single entry per CDR3 protein. The sample consists of about 95,000 distinct CDR3 sequences, more than 9.5% of them appearing once. Comment on this clonotype: The antigen is not known.

In germline, CDR1 is SGHAT, CDR2 FQNNGV. The CDR3 loop spans 17 amino acids. V was clipped by 2 bases and J by 1 base; unmatched bases: 6. Study results and caveats: Clustering by CDR3 similarity yielded significantly more large clusters from expanded TCRs than controls.

This TCR was sampled from a woman aged 40 to 50 with alopecia areata. Some clones in this sample may be carry-over from other donors' samples. The specimen was whole blood, collected in connection with sensitization to the hapten diphenylcyclopropenone (DPC). The gene calls are TRBV11-2 and TRBJ2-1, with 9 bases fitting TRBD2. CDR3 amino acids: CASSLPTTSGSYNEQFF. CDR3 bases: TGTGCCAGCAGCTTACCCACGACTAGCGGTTCCTACAATGAGCAGTTCTTC. The full variable domain, its missing parts supplied by reference TRBV11-2 and TRBJ2-1, is EAGVAQSPRYKIIEKRQSVAFWCNPISGHATLYWYQQILGQGPKLLIQFQNNGVVDDSQLPKDRFSAERLKGVDSTLKIQPAKLEDSAVYLCASSLPTTSGSYNEQFFGPGTRLTVL.